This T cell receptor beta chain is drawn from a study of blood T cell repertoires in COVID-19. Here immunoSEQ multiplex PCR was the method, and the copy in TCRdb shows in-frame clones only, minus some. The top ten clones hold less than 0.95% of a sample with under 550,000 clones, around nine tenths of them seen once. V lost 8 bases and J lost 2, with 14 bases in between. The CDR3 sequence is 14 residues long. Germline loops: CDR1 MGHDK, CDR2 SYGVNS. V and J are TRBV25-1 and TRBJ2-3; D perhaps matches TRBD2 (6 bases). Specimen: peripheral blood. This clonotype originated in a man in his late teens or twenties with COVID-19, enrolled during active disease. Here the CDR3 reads CASGPGDATDTQYF. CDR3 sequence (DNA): TGTGCCAGCGGTCCGGGAGATGCCACAGATACGCAGTATTTT.